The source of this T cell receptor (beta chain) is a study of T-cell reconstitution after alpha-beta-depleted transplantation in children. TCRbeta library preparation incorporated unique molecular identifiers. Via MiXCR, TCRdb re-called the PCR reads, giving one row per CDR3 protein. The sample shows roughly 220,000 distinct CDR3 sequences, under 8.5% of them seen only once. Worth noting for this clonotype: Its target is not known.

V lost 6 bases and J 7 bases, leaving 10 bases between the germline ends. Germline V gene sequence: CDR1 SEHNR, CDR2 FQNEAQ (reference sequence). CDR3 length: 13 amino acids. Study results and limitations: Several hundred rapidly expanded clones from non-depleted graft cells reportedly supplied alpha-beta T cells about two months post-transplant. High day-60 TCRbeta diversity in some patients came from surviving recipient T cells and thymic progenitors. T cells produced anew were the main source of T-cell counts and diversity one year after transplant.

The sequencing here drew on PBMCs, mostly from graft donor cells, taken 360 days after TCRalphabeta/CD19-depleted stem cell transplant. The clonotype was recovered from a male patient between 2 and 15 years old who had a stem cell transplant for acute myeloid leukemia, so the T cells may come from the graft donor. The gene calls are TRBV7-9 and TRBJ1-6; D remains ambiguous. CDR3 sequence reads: CASRGLGNSPLHF. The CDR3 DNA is TGTGCCAGCAGGGGCTTGGGGAATTCACCCCTCCACTTT.